What follows are 13 T cell receptor beta chains derived from one specimen sequenced in a study of T cells after yellow fever vaccination. Using its own MiXCR run on the 5' RACE reads, TCRdb lists one record per CDR3 protein. The data show 96,000 or so distinct CDR3 sequences, roughly 8.2% seen once. This sample comprised CD8+ T cells not binding an NS4B(214-222) dextramer, sorted from PBMCs, obtained approximately 16 days after the first yellow fever vaccination. The source of these receptors is a man between 18 and 35 years old who received the YFV17D yellow fever vaccine.

This clonotype was counted between two and nine times. This chain joins TRBV7-9 and TRBJ2-7, with 14 bases that match TRBD2. CDR3 length: 15 amino acids. Trimming at V came to 5 bases and at J to 4 bases, leaving 4 bases not matched to a gene. The germline CDR1 and CDR2 sequences are SEHNR and FQNEAQ (reference sequence). CDR3 loop: CASSAGLAGEYEQYF. The CDR3 nucleotides read TGTGCCAGCAGCGCGGGACTAGCGGGGGAGTACGAGCAGTACTTC.

In its sample, this clonotype was seen many times. The chain uses TRBV13 and TRBJ1-5; D is unresolved. This CDR3 is 13 amino acids long. Trimming took off 0 bases at V and 3 bases at J, with 3 bases between the two ends. CDR1 PRHDT and CDR2 FYEKMQ come from the germline V gene (reference sequence). This CDR3 is CASSLGDNQPQHF. For the CDR3, the DNA is TGTGCCAGCAGCTTAGGCGACAATCAGCCCCAGCATTTT.

J is TRBJ2-4 and V is TRBV4-1; a weak D match, TRBD2 (6 bases). Trimming left V 4 bases short and J 9 bases short, with 16 bases between. Germline V gene data show CDR1 as MGHRA and CDR2 as YSYEKL. There are 14 residues in the CDR3. This chain's CDR3 is CASSPNTKGGIQYF. The CDR3, as DNA: TGCGCCAGCAGCCCGAATACCAAGGGAGGCATTCAGTACTTC.

The chain carries TRBV5-4 and TRBJ2-2; D uncertain. V gave up 2 bases and J gave up 5 bases, with 10 bases separating them. Germline V gene lookup returns CDR1 SGHNT and CDR2 YYREEE (reference sequence). The CDR3 has 14 residues. CDR3 sequence (DNA): TGTGCCAGCAGCTTTCCTCAATCAACCGGGGAGCTGTTTTTT. Its protein product is CASSFPQSTGELFF.

Of note for this clonotype: An end of the junction does not agree with germline; a read error may underlie this. The chain combines TRBV2 with TRBJ2-4; perhaps TRBD1 as D (5 bases). The germline CDR1 and CDR2 sequences are SNHLY and FYNNEI. This CDR3 is 17 amino acids long. This CDR3 is CATSGTPDSTGSNIQYF. The CDR3 coding sequence is TGTGCCACCAGTGGAACCCCAGACAGTACGGGTTCAAACATTCAGTACTTC.

This clonotype was detected only a few times. V gene TRBV7-9 combines with J gene TRBJ2-7, with TRBD1 identical over 9 bases. Germline V lookup: CDR1 SEHNR, CDR2 FQNEAQ (reference sequence). The CDR3 totals 15 residues. Germline trimming cut 5 bases from V and 2 bases from J; bases unmatched to any gene: 7. In DNA form, the CDR3 reads TGTGCCAGCAGCCTGGGACAGGGTGGGCCCTACGAGCAGTACGTC. Translated, it gives CASSLGQGGPYEQYV.

This clonotype was seen only a few times. The V gene is TRBV29-1, the J gene TRBJ2-7, with D possibly matching TRBD2 (5 bases). The germline V and J ends were trimmed by 4 bases and 7 bases, with 11 bases remaining between them. The CDR3 runs 11 residues. Germline V gene lookup returns CDR1 SQVTM and CDR2 ANQGSEA. Written as DNA, the CDR3 is TGCAGCGTTGGTCCCACGGGGGAGCAGTACTTC. Encoded protein: CSVGPTGEQYF.

This clonotype occurred many times. The chain combines TRBV10-2 with TRBJ2-3; TRBD1 aligns across 10 bases. Germline CDR1 is WSHSY and CDR2 is SAAADI. This CDR3 has 14 amino acids. The V segment lost 2 bases and the J segment 7 bases; nucleotides outside the gene matches: 3. CDR3 bases: TGCGCCAGCAGTGAGGGGACAGGGGTATATACGCAGTATTTT. It specifies CASSEGTGVYTQYF.

This clonotype was counted between two and nine times. J is TRBJ2-2 and V is TRBV29-1; D is uncertain. The CDR3 is 12 amino acids. V lost 5 bases to trimming and J lost 10 bases, with 14 bases between them. The germline V gene has CDR1 SQVTM and CDR2 ANQGSEA. The CDR3 reads CSVRSMDLELFF. DNA for the CDR3: TGCAGCGTTCGAAGTATGGATTTGGAGCTGTTTTTT.

This clonotype has more than one count but fewer than ten. V gene TRBV4-1 combines with J gene TRBJ2-1; D might be TRBD1 or TRBD2, each matching 6 bases. Looked up from germline, CDR1 is MGHRA and CDR2 is YSYEKL. V was shortened by 2 bases and J by 9 bases, with 14 bases between the two germline ends. The CDR3 covers 14 residues. This CDR3 is CASSQMRGVSEQFF. The CDR3 DNA reads as TGCGCCAGCAGCCAAATGAGGGGGGTGAGTGAGCAGTTCTTC.

This clonotype was observed a few times. The chain couples TRBV9 to TRBJ2-3, with 8 positions matching TRBD1. Per the germline V gene, CDR1 is SGDLS and CDR2 is YYNGEE. With V trimmed by 0 bases and J by 3 bases, 6 bases remained unmatched. CDR3 size: 16 residues. In DNA form, the CDR3 reads TGTGCCAGCAGCGTAGGGGCAGGGGGCCTGACAGATACGCAGTATTTT. It encodes CASSVGAGGLTDTQYF.

This clonotype has only a few counts. The chain has TRBV29-1 and TRBJ2-3; the D gene is possibly TRBD2 (5 bases). From germline, CDR1 is SQVTM and CDR2 ANQGSEA. The ends were cut back, 4 bases at V and 3 bases at J, with 11 bases in the middle. This CDR3 has 13 amino acids. The CDR3 loop is CSVVSGKTDTQYF. In DNA form, the CDR3 reads TGCAGCGTTGTTTCGGGGAAAACAGATACGCAGTATTTT.

V is TRBV5-6 and J is TRBJ1-3; no clear D gene. V was clipped by 4 bases and J by 0 bases, with 11 bases between them. Germline assignment: CDR1 SGHDT and CDR2 YYEEEE. The CDR3 covers 15 residues. The CDR3 DNA reads TGTGCCAGCAGCCCAGGACGGCGCTCTGGAAACACCATATATTTT. Translation gives CASSPGRRSGNTIYF.